This is a list of T cell receptor beta chains from one sample in a study of yellow fever vaccine responses in identical twins. TCRdb reprocessed the RT-PCR reads via MiXCR and lists one record per CDR3 protein. The sample shows around 18,000 distinct CDR3 sequences, around 83% of them seen only once. The source was T cells from blood (PBMCs), unsorted or a sorted subset (not recorded which), collected before or after yellow fever vaccination (not recorded which). These receptors originate from a woman between 18 and 29 years old who received the yellow fever vaccine. Each CDR3 is given with its conserved first and last residue. D genes are given only for firm matches.

cdr3_aa v_call cdr3_length j_call d_call
CASSLKEGVESHRIRLSSYNEQFF TRBV7-3 24 TRBJ2-1 -
CASSRMRVAGTAKNIQYF TRBV23-1 18 TRBJ2-4 TRBD2
CASSQEEINQPQHF TRBV4-1 14 TRBJ1-5 -
CAIRDDGTYEQYF TRBV10-3 13 TRBJ2-7 -
CASSLSRGLGETQYF TRBV4-2 15 TRBJ2-5 TRBD1
CASSQVGRGLDNEQFF TRBV4-1 16 TRBJ2-1 -
CASSQELRVEYNEQFF TRBV4-3 16 TRBJ2-1 -
CASSPPTGGANTGELFF TRBV18 17 TRBJ2-2 TRBD1
CASSLEDAGGQNEQFF TRBV11-3 16 TRBJ2-1 TRBD2
CASSLLRGSSYNEQFF TRBV11-1 16 TRBJ2-1 -
CASSSSGGVDEQFF TRBV5-1 14 TRBJ2-1 TRBD1
CASSQGQTGYEQYF TRBV4-2 14 TRBJ2-7 -
CASSRTSGPSTDTQYF TRBV11-1 16 TRBJ2-3 TRBD2
CASSIGGIGYTF TRBV5-6 12 TRBJ1-2 TRBD1
CASSEGDTYGYTF TRBV10-1 13 TRBJ1-2 -
CASSETGSDEQYF TRBV12-3/TRBV12-4 13 TRBJ2-7 -
CASSTGQPSSYNEQFF TRBV5-4 16 TRBJ2-1 TRBD1
CASSLRPRGQGNNEQFF TRBV11-1 17 TRBJ2-1 TRBD1
CATLTGEGTGELFF TRBV11-3 14 TRBJ2-2 TRBD1
CASTSSIGRTEQFF TRBV2 14 TRBJ2-1 -
CSVELRDSYNEQFF TRBV29-1 14 TRBJ2-1 -
CASSMTPAGSYEQYF TRBV19 15 TRBJ2-7 -
CASRPGWDSNYGYTF TRBV25-1 15 TRBJ1-2 TRBD1
CASSAEDSIAETQYF TRBV27 15 TRBJ2-5 -
CASEGGQGNTEAFF TRBV7-9 14 TRBJ1-1 -
CASSSRDRGLQTEAFF TRBV7-1 16 TRBJ1-1 TRBD1
CASSLDLTGGTDTQYF TRBV27 16 TRBJ2-3 TRBD1
CASSEGTDAYEQYF TRBV2 14 TRBJ2-7 -
CSATSPTNTGELFF TRBV29-1 14 TRBJ2-2 -
CASSESGQSYGYTF TRBV6-1 14 TRBJ1-2 -
CASSVSNTGELFF TRBV9 13 TRBJ2-2 -
CASSPGLAGERNIQYF TRBV18 16 TRBJ2-4 -
CASSPSLAGDNEQFF TRBV11-2 15 TRBJ2-1 TRBD2
CSARTGGNEQFF TRBV20-1 12 TRBJ2-1 TRBD1
CASSKGTSGIGYEQFF TRBV7-9 16 TRBJ2-1 TRBD2
CASSLGGSWNEQFF TRBV11-3 14 TRBJ2-1 -
CASSQARGSGNTIYF TRBV4-1 15 TRBJ1-3 -
CASRRQETQYF TRBV6-1 11 TRBJ2-5 -
CSVLKLGQGINEQFF TRBV29-1 15 TRBJ2-1 TRBD1
CASSESGGADYEQYF TRBV2 15 TRBJ2-7 -
CASSMNYEQYF TRBV19 11 TRBJ2-7 -
CASTVRTGPQETQYF TRBV11-3 15 TRBJ2-5 TRBD1
CASSPKVASGQQETQYF TRBV11-1 17 TRBJ2-5 TRBD2
CAISESGETNYEQYF TRBV10-3 15 TRBJ2-7 -
CASIVGRSEQFF TRBV12-3/TRBV12-4 12 TRBJ2-1 -
CSASGNTEAFF TRBV20-1 11 TRBJ1-1 -
CASSLAGQAYEQYF TRBV7-9 14 TRBJ2-7 TRBD1
CASSLDHNRRQETQYF TRBV11-3 16 TRBJ2-5 -
CASSYSPSSYNEQFF TRBV6-5 15 TRBJ2-1 -
CASSPSGGVEQFF TRBV14 13 TRBJ2-1 TRBD2
CASSVYTDTQYF TRBV9 12 TRBJ2-3 -
CASSLMVAGYNEQFF TRBV11-1 15 TRBJ2-1 TRBD2
CASSEADSYEQYF TRBV2 13 TRBJ2-7 -